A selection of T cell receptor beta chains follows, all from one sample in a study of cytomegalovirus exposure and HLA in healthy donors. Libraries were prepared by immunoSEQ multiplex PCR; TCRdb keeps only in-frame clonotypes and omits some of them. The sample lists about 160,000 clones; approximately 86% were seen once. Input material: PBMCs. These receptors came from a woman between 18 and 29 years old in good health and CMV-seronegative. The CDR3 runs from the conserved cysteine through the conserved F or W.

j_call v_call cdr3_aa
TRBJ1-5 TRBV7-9 CASSLDSRGNQPQHF
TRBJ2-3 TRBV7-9 CASSLPGLAGGGTDTQYF
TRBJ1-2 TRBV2 CASDPRDRINYGYTF
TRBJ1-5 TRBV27 CASSSLGQNQPQHF
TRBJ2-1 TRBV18 CASSPRGLGTYNEQFF
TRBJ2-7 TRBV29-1 CSTGGGNAYEQYF
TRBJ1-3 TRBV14 CASSIGSGNTIYF
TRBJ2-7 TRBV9 CASSPSGAAYEQYF
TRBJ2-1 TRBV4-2 CASSPTGQLRNEQFF
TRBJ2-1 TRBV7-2 CASSFSGLYNEQFF
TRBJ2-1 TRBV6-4 CASSDESGGYNEQFF
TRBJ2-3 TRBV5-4 CATRGSGGVGADTQYF
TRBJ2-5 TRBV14 CASSQDYSGSLETQYF
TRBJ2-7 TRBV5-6 CASSFGGTMRGYEQYF
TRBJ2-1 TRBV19 CASRATSGPYNEQFF
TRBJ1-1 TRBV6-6 CASSWSTEAFF
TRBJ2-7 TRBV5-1 CASSVTSGRAYEQYF
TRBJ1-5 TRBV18 CASSRRAGCGNQPQHF